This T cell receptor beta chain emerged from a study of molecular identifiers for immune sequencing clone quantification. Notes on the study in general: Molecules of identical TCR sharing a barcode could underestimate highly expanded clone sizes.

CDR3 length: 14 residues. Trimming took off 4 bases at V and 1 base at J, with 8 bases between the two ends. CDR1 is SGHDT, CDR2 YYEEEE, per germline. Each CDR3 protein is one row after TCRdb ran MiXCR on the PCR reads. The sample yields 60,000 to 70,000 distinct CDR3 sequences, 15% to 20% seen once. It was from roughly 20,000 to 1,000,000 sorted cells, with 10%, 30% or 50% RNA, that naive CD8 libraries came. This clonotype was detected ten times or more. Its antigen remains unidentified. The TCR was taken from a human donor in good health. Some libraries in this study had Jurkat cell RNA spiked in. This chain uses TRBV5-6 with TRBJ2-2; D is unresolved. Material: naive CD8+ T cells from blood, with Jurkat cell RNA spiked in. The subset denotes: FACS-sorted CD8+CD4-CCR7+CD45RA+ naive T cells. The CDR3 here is CASSTQLNTGELFF. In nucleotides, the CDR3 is TGTGCCAGCAGCACACAGTTGAACACCGGGGAGCTGTTTTTT.